A selection of T cell receptor beta chains follows, all from one sample in a study of cytomegalovirus exposure and HLA in healthy donors. Profiling relied on immunoSEQ multiplex PCR, and the TCRdb table lists in-frame clones only, not all of them. The sample carries 80,000 to 100,000 clones, 87% recorded once. Specimen: PBMCs. These receptors were taken from a man between 18 and 29 years old in good health and CMV-seropositive. The CDR3 runs from the conserved cysteine through the conserved F or W. The D gene is left open where the match is weak. Not every row has a clone size; where given, it reads once, few, many or a size class.

cdr3_length	j_call	clone_size	d_call	v_call	cdr3_nt	cdr3_aa
14	TRBJ2-5	-	TRBD1	TRBV13	TGTGCCAGCAGCGACCGGGACAGGGAAGAGACCCAGTACTTC	CASSDRDREETQYF
14	TRBJ2-5	-	-	TRBV7-9	TGTGCCAGCAGCTTAGGGGGACAAATTGAGACCCAGTACTTC	CASSLGGQIETQYF
17	TRBJ2-1	-	-	TRBV6-1	TGTGCCAGCAGTGAAGCGCCCTGGCAGGGTATGGACAATGAGCAGTTCTTC	CASSEAPWQGMDNEQFF
13	TRBJ1-5	-	-	TRBV7-9	TGTGCCAGCAGCCTCGAAACATTGCAGCCCCAGCATTTT	CASSLETLQPQHF
13	TRBJ2-5	-	-	TRBV5-4	TGTGCCAGCAGCTTTAGAGGCCAAGAGACCCAGTACTTC	CASSFRGQETQYF
14	TRBJ2-7	few	TRBD1	TRBV5-1	TGCGCCAGCAGCTTGGGACAGGGCGGGTACGAGCAGTACTTC	CASSLGQGGYEQYF
15	TRBJ1-2	-	TRBD1	TRBV5-1	TGCGCCAGCAGGGACAGGGAATCTCAATTCTATGGCTACACCTTC	CASRDRESQFYGYTF
19	TRBJ1-5	-	TRBD1	TRBV19	TGTGCCAGTAGTATTACCCGACAGGGGAGTCGGTATAGCAATCAGCCCCAGCATTTT	CASSITRQGSRYSNQPQHF
13	TRBJ1-1	-	-	TRBV5-4	TGTGCCAGCAGCTGGGTCGACAGCCCTGAAGCTTTCTTT	CASSWVDSPEAFF
11	TRBJ1-1	-	-	TRBV2	TGTGCCAGCAGTGAATTGGCAGGGGCTTTCTTT	CASSELAGAFF
13	TRBJ2-1	-	TRBD1	TRBV6-5	TGTGCCAGCAGTGTACTGACAGGGTACGAGCAGTTCTTC	CASSVLTGYEQFF
15	TRBJ1-5	many	-	TRBV2	TGTGCCAGCAGTGAAGTCCGGGGTAGCAATCAGCCCCAGCATTTT	CASSEVRGSNQPQHF
16	TRBJ2-7	once	TRBD1	TRBV4-3	TGCGCCAGCAGCCAAGACCCGGGACAGTACTCCTACGAGCAGTACTTC	CASSQDPGQYSYEQYF
14	TRBJ2-3	-	TRBD2	TRBV10-3	TGTGCCATCAAATCACTAGCGGGGGGAGATACGCAGTATTTT	CAIKSLAGGDTQYF
16	TRBJ2-7	-	TRBD2	TRBV7-2	TGTGCCAGCAGCAACAACTGGGGGACTAGCGGGTACGAGCAGTACTTC	CASSNNWGTSGYEQYF
17	TRBJ2-3	once	-	TRBV4-3	TGCGCCAGCAGCTCAACCGTATCGGACTACTTCACAGATACGCAGTATTTT	CASSSTVSDYFTDTQYF
14	TRBJ2-1	-	-	TRBV5-8	TGTGCCAGCAGCTTCTCTAGTCCGTACAATGAGCAGTTCTTC	CASSFSSPYNEQFF
15	TRBJ1-3	-	-	TRBV11-2	TGTGCCAGCAGCCCTACGGACGGGAGAGGAAACACCATATATTTT	CASSPTDGRGNTIYF
14	TRBJ1-1	-	-	TRBV6-5	TGTGCCAGCAGTTATGGCGAGGGGAACACTGAAGCTTTCTTT	CASSYGEGNTEAFF
17	TRBJ2-3	-	-	TRBV10-3	TGTGCCATCAGTGAGTCGACCAGGGGGACTAGCACAGATACGCAGTATTTT	CAISESTRGTSTDTQYF
14	TRBJ2-7	few	TRBD1	TRBV6-5	TGTGCCAGCAGTGCCAGGGACAGCTCCTACGAGCAGTACTTC	CASSARDSSYEQYF
15	TRBJ2-7	-	-	TRBV25-1	TGTGCCAGCAGTGTCCGATCAGGCCGCTCCTACGAGCAGTACTTC	CASSVRSGRSYEQYF
15	TRBJ1-2	-	-	TRBV7-2	TGTGCCAGCAGCTTCGGACAGCCCGTTAACTATGGCTACACCTTC	CASSFGQPVNYGYTF
19	TRBJ2-3	-	TRBD2	TRBV4-3	TGCGCCAGCAGCCAAGACCTAGCGGGAGCGATAACTAGCACAGATACGCAGTATTTT	CASSQDLAGAITSTDTQYF
14	TRBJ2-5	-	-	TRBV7-6	TGTGCCAGCAGCTTAGGGGCCCGCAGGGAGACCCAGTACTTC	CASSLGARRETQYF
11	TRBJ2-7	-	-	TRBV20-1	TGCAGTGCTAGCCTAATCTACGAGCAGTACTTC	CSASLIYEQYF
13	TRBJ2-7	-	TRBD2	TRBV6-1	TGTGCCACCGGGACTAGCGGGCCCTACGAGCAGTACTTC	CATGTSGPYEQYF
14	TRBJ1-1	-	-	TRBV15	TGTGCCACCAGCATACGAGGGACATTTCCTGAAGCTTTCTTT	CATSIRGTFPEAFF
14	TRBJ1-1	-	-	TRBV9	TGTGCCAGCAGCGTAGTACAGCAAAATGAGCAAGCTTTCTTT	CASSVVQQNEQAFF
14	TRBJ1-5	-	-	TRBV4-3	TGCGCCAGCAGCCAAGAGCCAGGCGGGCAGCCCCAGCATTTT	CASSQEPGGQPQHF
13	TRBJ1-4	-	-	TRBV28	TGTGCCAGCAGTCGAGTATCAGGTGAAAAACTGTTTTTT	CASSRVSGEKLFF
14	TRBJ2-7	-	-	TRBV4-1	TGCGCCAGCAGCCAAGGTTCGGGCTCCTACGAGCAGTACTTC	CASSQGSGSYEQYF
15	TRBJ2-1	-	TRBD1	TRBV10-3	TGTGCCATCGGAAAAGACAGGGGTCCCATCGATGAGCAGTTCTTC	CAIGKDRGPIDEQFF
17	TRBJ2-2	-	TRBD1	TRBV4-2	TGTGCCAGCAGCCAACACAAGGACAGGGCCCCCCCCGGGGAGCTGTTTTTT	CASSQHKDRAPPGELFF
16	TRBJ2-7	few	-	TRBV28	TGTGCCAGCAGTTTCCAAATTGAGACACTCTCCTACGAGCAGTACTTC	CASSFQIETLSYEQYF
12	TRBJ2-1	-	-	TRBV19	TGTGCCAGTAGTATATCTCCCTATGAGCAGTTCTTC	CASSISPYEQFF
15	TRBJ2-7	-	TRBD2	TRBV28	TGTGCCAGCAGTGGGGCAAGCGGGAGTATATATGAGCAGTACTTC	CASSGASGSIYEQYF
18	TRBJ2-3	-	TRBD2	TRBV4-3	TGCGCCAGCAGCCAATTTGAGTCTAGCGGGGGACGCACAGATACGCAGTATTTT	CASSQFESSGGRTDTQYF
16	TRBJ2-5	-	TRBD2	TRBV10-2	TGCGCCAGCAGACGACTAGCGGGAGAGCCTGGGGGGACCCAGTACTTC	CASRRLAGEPGGTQYF
17	TRBJ2-2	-	TRBD1	TRBV7-2	TGTGCCAGCAGCTGGGCTGAGGGACAGGGGTCCTTCGGGGAGCTGTTTTTT	CASSWAEGQGSFGELFF
16	TRBJ2-3	-	TRBD2	TRBV7-2	TGTGCCAGCAGCTCGGGACTAGCGGGGCTCACAGATACGCAGTATTTT	CASSSGLAGLTDTQYF
14	TRBJ2-5	-	TRBD1	TRBV18	TGTGCCAGCTCACCGGACAGGGGCGGGAAGACCCAGTACTTC	CASSPDRGGKTQYF
14	TRBJ1-2	few	TRBD1	TRBV2	TGTGCCAGCAGGCTCGATACTACAGGGGAAGGCTACACCTTC	CASRLDTTGEGYTF
16	TRBJ2-5	-	TRBD1	TRBV28	TGTGCCAGCAGTTTATTTTGGGGGACAGGGGGGGAGACCCAGTACTTC	CASSLFWGTGGETQYF
16	TRBJ2-2	-	TRBD1	TRBV6-6	TGTGCCAGCAGTTACTCGCTCAGGGGGCATGGCGGGGAGCTGTTTTTT	CASSYSLRGHGGELFF
15	TRBJ2-1	-	-	TRBV4-3	TGCGCCAGCAGCCAAGAAGGCAGGTTAATCGATGAGCAGTTCTTC	CASSQEGRLIDEQFF
14	TRBJ2-7	once	TRBD1	TRBV6-5	TGTGCCAGCAGCAGGGACAGGGGGACCTACGAGCAGTACTTC	CASSRDRGTYEQYF
15	TRBJ2-5	-	TRBD2	TRBV11-2	TGTGCCAGCAACTTGGGACTAGCGGGATCAGAGACCCAGTACTTC	CASNLGLAGSETQYF
13	TRBJ1-1	-	-	TRBV5-1	TGCGCCAGCAGCTTCCTGGGAGGGACTGAAGCTTTCTTT	CASSFLGGTEAFF
18	TRBJ2-6	-	-	TRBV2	TGTGCCAGCAGCGCTGGGTGGACTTGGGAGTCTGGGGCCAACGTCCTGACTTTC	CASSAGWTWESGANVLTF
14	TRBJ1-2	-	TRBD1	TRBV9	TGTGCCAGCAGCGTAGCAGGGACAGGGGATGGCTACACCTTC	CASSVAGTGDGYTF
15	TRBJ2-7	once	-	TRBV4-2	TGTGCCAGCAGCCAAGGCGGGGGCCTCTACTACGAGCAGTACTTC	CASSQGGGLYYEQYF
17	TRBJ2-1	once	TRBD2	TRBV6-8	TGTGCCAGCAGTTACTCCGTGGGACTAGCGGGTAACAATGAGCAGTTCTTC	CASSYSVGLAGNNEQFF
14	TRBJ2-7	-	TRBD1	TRBV14	TGTGCCAGCAGAGAAACAGGGGGTAGGGACGAGCAGTACTTC	CASRETGGRDEQYF
14	TRBJ2-7	-	TRBD2	TRBV6-6	TGTGCCAGCGCATCCGGGGAGGGGTACTACGAGCAGTACTTC	CASASGEGYYEQYF
16	TRBJ1-4	-	TRBD1	TRBV7-2	TGTGCCAGCAGCTTAGATTTTAGACAGGGGAATGAAAAACTGTTTTTT	CASSLDFRQGNEKLFF